This T cell receptor beta chain was found in a study of Ad26.COV2.S vaccination and SARS-CoV-2 variants. Study in general: As a participant in COV1001, the donor was in the Ad26.COV2.S trial arm.

The CDR3 totals 13 residues. Germline V gives CDR1 SGHDN, CDR2 FVKESK. V lost 1 base and J 9 bases, leaving 13 bases between the germline ends. Treatment of the sample: around 19 received Ad26.COV2.S at low or high dose, single or two shots; 5 received placebo; per-sample allocation not given. Sampling occurred on day 63 after the first vaccine or placebo injection. An Ad26 vector expressing Wuhan-strain SARS-CoV-2 spike constituted the vaccine. Libraries were prepared by immunoSEQ multiplex PCR; TCRdb keeps only in-frame clonotypes and omits some of them. The table includes 200,000 to 300,000 clones, roughly 90% detected once. Regarding this clone: Its antigen is not identified.

Study-level results: Higher spike-specific TCR breadth was found in vaccine recipients than in placebo recipients. Whether participants received vaccine or placebo, their non-spike TCR breadth was similar.

V and J are TRBV14 and TRBJ2-7, with D possibly being TRBD2 (5 bases). The source material was peripheral blood, sampled in a trial of Ad26.COV2.S vaccine versus placebo. The origin of this receptor is a person between 18 and 60 years old who received the Ad26.COV2.S COVID-19 vaccine or a placebo. CDR3 region: CASSQGVKRLQYF. The CDR3 DNA reads as TGTGCCAGCAGCCAAGGGGTAAAGCGGCTGCAGTACTTC.